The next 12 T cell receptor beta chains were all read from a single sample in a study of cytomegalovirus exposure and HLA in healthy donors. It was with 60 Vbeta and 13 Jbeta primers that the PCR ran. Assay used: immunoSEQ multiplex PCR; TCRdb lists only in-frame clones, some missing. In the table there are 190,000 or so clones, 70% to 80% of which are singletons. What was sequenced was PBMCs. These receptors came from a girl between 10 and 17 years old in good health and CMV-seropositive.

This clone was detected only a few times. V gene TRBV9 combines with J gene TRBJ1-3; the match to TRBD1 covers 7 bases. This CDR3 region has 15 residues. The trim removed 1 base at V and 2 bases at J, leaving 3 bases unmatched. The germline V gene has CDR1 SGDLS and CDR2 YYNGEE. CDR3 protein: CASSVSGTAGNTIYF. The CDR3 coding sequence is TGTGCCAGCAGCGTATCAGGGACAGCTGGAAACACCATATATTTT.

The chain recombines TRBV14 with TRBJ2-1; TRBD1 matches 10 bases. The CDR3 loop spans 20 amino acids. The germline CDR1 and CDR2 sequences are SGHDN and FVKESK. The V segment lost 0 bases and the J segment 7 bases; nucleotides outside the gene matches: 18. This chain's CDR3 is CASSQDRLGFWDRGVNEQFF. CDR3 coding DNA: TGTGCCAGCAGCCAAGATCGGTTGGGCTTTTGGGACAGGGGCGTGAATGAGCAGTTCTTC.

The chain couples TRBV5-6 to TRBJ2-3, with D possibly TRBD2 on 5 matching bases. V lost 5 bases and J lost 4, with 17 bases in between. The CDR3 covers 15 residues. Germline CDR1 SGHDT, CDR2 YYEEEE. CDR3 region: CASRTGVRLADTQYF. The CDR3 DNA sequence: TGTGCCAGCAGGACCGGGGTTAGGCTGGCAGATACGCAGTATTTT.

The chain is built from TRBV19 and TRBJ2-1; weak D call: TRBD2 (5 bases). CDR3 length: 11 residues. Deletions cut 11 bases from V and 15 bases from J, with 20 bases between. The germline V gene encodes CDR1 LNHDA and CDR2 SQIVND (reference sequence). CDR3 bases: TGTGCCGTGAAGGGAGTATCTCGGGCGTTCTTC. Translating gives CAVKGVSRAFF.

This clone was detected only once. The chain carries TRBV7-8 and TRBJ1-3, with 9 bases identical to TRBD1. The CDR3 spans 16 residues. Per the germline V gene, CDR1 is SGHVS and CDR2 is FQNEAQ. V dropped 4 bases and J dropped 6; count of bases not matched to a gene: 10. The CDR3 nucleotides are TGTGCCAGCAGCTACGGCAAGGGGACAGGGACAAACACCATATATTTT. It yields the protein CASSYGKGTGTNTIYF.

The CDR3 region is CASSQDGEYSYNEQFF. The CDR3 DNA sequence: TGCGCCAGCAGCCAAGATGGAGAATACTCCTACAATGAGCAGTTCTTC. The chain links TRBV4-3 to TRBJ2-1; D remains ambiguous. CDR3 size: 16 residues. Germline loops: CDR1 LGHNA, CDR2 YSLEER. Deletions cut 0 bases from V and 0 bases from J, with 9 bases between.

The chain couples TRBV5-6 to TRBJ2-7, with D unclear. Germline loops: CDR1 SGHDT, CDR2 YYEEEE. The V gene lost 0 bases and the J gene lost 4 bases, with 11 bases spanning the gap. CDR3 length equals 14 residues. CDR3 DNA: TGTGCCAGCAGCTTGGCTGGAGCAGCTTACGAGCAGTACTTC. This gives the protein CASSLAGAAYEQYF. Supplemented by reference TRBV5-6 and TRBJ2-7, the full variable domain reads DAGVTQSPTHLIKTRGQQVTLRCSPKSGHDTVSWYQQALGQGPQFIFQYYEEEERQRGNFPDRFSGHQFPNYSSELNVNALLLGDSALYLCASSLAGAAYEQYFGPGTRLTVT.

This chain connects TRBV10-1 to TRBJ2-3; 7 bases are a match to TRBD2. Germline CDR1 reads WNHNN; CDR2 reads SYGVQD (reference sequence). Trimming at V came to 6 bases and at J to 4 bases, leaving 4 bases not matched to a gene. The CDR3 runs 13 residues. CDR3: CASSRTSADTQYF. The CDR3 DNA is TGCGCCAGCAGCCGGACTAGTGCAGATACGCAGTATTTT.

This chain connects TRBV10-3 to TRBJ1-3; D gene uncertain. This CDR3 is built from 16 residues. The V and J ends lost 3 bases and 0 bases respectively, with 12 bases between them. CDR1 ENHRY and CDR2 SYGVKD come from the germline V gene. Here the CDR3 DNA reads TGTGCCATCAGTGATATTGCGGGGAACTCTGGAAACACCATATATTTT. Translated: CAISDIAGNSGNTIYF.

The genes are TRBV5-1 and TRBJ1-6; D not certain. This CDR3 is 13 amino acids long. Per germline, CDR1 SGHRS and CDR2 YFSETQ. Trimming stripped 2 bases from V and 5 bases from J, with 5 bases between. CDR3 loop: CASSLSNNSPLHF. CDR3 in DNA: TGCGCCAGCAGCTTAAGCAATAATTCACCCCTCCACTTT.

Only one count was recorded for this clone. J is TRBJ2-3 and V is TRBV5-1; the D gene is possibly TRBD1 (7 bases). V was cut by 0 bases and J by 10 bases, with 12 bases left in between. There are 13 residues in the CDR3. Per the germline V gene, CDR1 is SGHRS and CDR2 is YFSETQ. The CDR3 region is CASSLAGRGAQYF. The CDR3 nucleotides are TGCGCCAGCAGCTTGGCCGGCAGGGGGGCGCAGTATTTT.

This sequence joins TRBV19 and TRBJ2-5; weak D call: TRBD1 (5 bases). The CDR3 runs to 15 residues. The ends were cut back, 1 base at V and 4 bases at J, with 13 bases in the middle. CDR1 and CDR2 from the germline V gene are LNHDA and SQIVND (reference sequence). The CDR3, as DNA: TGTGCCAGTAGTATAGGCAGCAGGGCTGGAGAGACCCAGTACTTC. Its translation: CASSIGSRAGETQYF.